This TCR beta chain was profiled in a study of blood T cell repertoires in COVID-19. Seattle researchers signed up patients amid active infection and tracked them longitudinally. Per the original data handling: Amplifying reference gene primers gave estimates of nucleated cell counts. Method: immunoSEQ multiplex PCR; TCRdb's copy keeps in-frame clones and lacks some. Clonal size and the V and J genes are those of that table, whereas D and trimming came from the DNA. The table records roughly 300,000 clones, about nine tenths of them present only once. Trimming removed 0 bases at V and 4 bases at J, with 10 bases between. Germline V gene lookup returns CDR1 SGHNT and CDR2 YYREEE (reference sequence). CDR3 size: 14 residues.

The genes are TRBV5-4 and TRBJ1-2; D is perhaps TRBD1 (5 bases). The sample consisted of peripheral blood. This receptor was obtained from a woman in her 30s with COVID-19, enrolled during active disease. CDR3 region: CASSLDGGPYGYTF. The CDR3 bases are TGTGCCAGCAGCTTGGACGGGGGACCCTATGGCTACACCTTC.